A selection of T cell receptor beta chains follows, all from one sample in a study of T cells expressing NK-cell markers. With the 5' RACE reads reprocessed, TCRdb shows one record per CDR3 protein and no DNA. Its table lists a few hundred thousand distinct CDR3 sequences. Sequencing was performed on blood T cells: a sorted CD56 or NKG2C T cell subset, CD4+ or CD8+ T cells, or bulk PBMC T cells (not recorded which). These receptors all stem from a man younger than 35 in good health. CDR3s include the opening cysteine and the closing phenylalanine or tryptophan.

>TRBJ2-3|TRBV29-1
CSGGVGRRADTQYF
>TRBJ2-7|TRBV29-1
CSVDGLAGVDEQYF
>TRBJ2-3|TRBV14
CASSHANWAPADTQYF
>TRBJ1-1|TRBV12-3/TRBV12-4
CASSGKDSLLNTEAFF
>TRBJ1-5|TRBV20-1
CSARDWTLGNDQPQHF
>TRBJ2-7|TRBV24-1
CATRLGTVSYEQYF
>TRBJ2-7|TRBV28
CASRPFRDSLTYEQYF
>TRBJ2-7|TRBV12-3/TRBV12-4
CASSLQLYPYEQYF
>TRBJ2-4|TRBV29-1
CSVSTGGPKNIQYF
>TRBJ2-1|TRBV4-3
CASSQSRHTGENEQFF
>TRBJ1-5|TRBV6-2/TRBV6-3
CASSSERGRASNQPQHF
>TRBJ1-5|TRBV20-1
CSARNPQGLDQPQHF
>TRBJ1-4|TRBV4-2
CASSQDEGANEKLFF
>TRBJ2-4|TRBV20-1
CSARDLTSGWNPEYF
>TRBJ2-3|TRBV5-1
CASSIPQGRASTDTQYF
>TRBJ1-5|TRBV19
CASSREGLDQPQHF
>TRBJ2-1|TRBV12-3/TRBV12-4
CASSKVHTSGPSYNEQFF
>TRBJ1-3|TRBV6-5
CASRPTFSGNTIYF
>TRBJ2-2|TRBV6-1
CASSPLRESPGELFF
>TRBJ2-5|TRBV12-5
CATSGTGEASQETQYF
>TRBJ2-4|TRBV12-3/TRBV12-4
CASSLEAGGAWKNIQYF
>TRBJ2-1|TRBV7-2
CASSFRRSINNEQFF
>TRBJ2-1|TRBV27
CASSFRLAGNYEQFF
>TRBJ2-7|TRBV6-5
CASSRSGEQYF
>TRBJ2-7|TRBV6-5
CASSYSGTGARNEQYF
>TRBJ1-1|TRBV12-3/TRBV12-4
CASKEMAEAFF
>TRBJ2-1|TRBV5-1
CASSLVLGAGFNEQFF
>TRBJ2-2|TRBV6-5
CASSYTSTGGNTGELFF
>TRBJ2-3|TRBV2
CASSRDRNPTDTQYF
>TRBJ2-1|TRBV7-8
CASSSGAGGNNEQFF
>TRBJ2-7|TRBV20-1
CSARVVASENYEQYF
>TRBJ2-1|TRBV5-6
CATQSGSPLGNEQFF
>TRBJ2-5|TRBV12-3/TRBV12-4
CASSWGRQGIQETQYF
>TRBJ2-6|TRBV5-1
CASSLDDGGSPGANVLTF
>TRBJ2-3|TRBV12-3/TRBV12-4
CASIGRRADTQYF
>TRBJ1-1|TRBV6-5
CASSYGGAGTEAFF
>TRBJ2-3|TRBV11-2
CASSFRTGLTTDTQYF
>TRBJ2-1|TRBV28
CASSSLSGRRAVEQFF
>TRBJ1-2|TRBV11-2
CASSLGSPAPYGYTF
>TRBJ1-1|TRBV29-1
CSVEGSYQAFF
>TRBJ2-3|TRBV5-1
CASTPGLPFVNTQYF
>TRBJ2-1|TRBV7-8
CASGGDGVLAAVGSYNEQFF
>TRBJ2-1|TRBV3-1
CASSQILTSGYNEQFF
>TRBJ1-1|TRBV5-5
CASSFFDSEAFF
>TRBJ1-5|TRBV5-1
CASSPQGTDQPQHF
>TRBJ2-1|TRBV6-1
CASSPQGLEQFF
>TRBJ2-7|TRBV12-3/TRBV12-4
CASSLGSSSYEQYF
>TRBJ2-5|TRBV29-1
CSGDNLQETQYF
>TRBJ1-5|TRBV12-3/TRBV12-4
CASSPDPGGNQPQHF
>TRBJ2-7|TRBV13
CASSLGFGGKSDEQYF
>TRBJ1-5|TRBV3-1
CASSQDWGNNQPQHF